A selection of T cell receptor beta chains follows, all from one sample in a study of beta chain features in type 1 diabetes. Assay: immunoSEQ multiplex PCR; the TCRdb copy retains only in-frame clones and omits some. The sample lists more than 250,000 clones, 14% occurring once. Sequencing was performed on naive CD4+ T cells from blood. The source of these receptors is a man aged 25-40 years with type 1 diabetes. Both conserved end residues are part of each CDR3. D genes are given only for firm matches. Expanded clones get a size class; other rows say once, few or many, or leave the size out.

v_call	clone_size	d_call	j_call	cdr3_aa	cdr3_nt
TRBV7-2	few	TRBD2	TRBJ2-5	CASSTPLAGAETQYF	TGTGCCAGCAGCACACCACTAGCGGGAGCCGAGACCCAGTACTTC
TRBV2	few	.	TRBJ2-5	CASRAETGETQYF	TGTGCCAGCAGAGCGGAGACGGGAGAGACCCAGTACTTC
TRBV25-1	.	TRBD1	TRBJ2-7	CASSARVQGFIYEQYF	TGTGCCAGCAGCGCGAGGGTACAGGGGTTTATCTACGAGCAGTACTTC
TRBV7-2	.	TRBD2	TRBJ2-7	CASSSQLGGRGRHEQYF	TGTGCCAGCAGCTCTCAACTAGGCGGGAGGGGTCGCCACGAGCAGTACTTC
TRBV7-3	few	.	TRBJ1-1	CASSYGWRPFF	TGTGCCAGCAGCTATGGGTGGAGACCTTTCTTT
TRBV6-5	few	TRBD2	TRBJ2-5	CASSGRGTATQYF	TGTGCCAGCAGTGGGAGGGGAACAGCGACCCAGTACTTC
TRBV7-2	.	.	TRBJ2-1	CASSLGGFTYNEQFF	TGTGCCAGCAGCTTAGGCGGGTTTACCTACAATGAGCAGTTCTTC
TRBV10-3	.	TRBD1	TRBJ1-1	CAISESIDRGAFF	TGTGCCATCAGTGAGTCGATCGACAGGGGAGCTTTCTTT
TRBV18	few	TRBD2	TRBJ2-7	CASSLSGSSYEQYF	TGTGCCAGCTCCCTTAGCGGGAGTTCCTACGAGCAGTACTTC
TRBV7-3	.	TRBD1	TRBJ1-1	CASSLGRTGEGTEAFF	TGTGCCAGCAGCTTAGGGAGGACAGGGGAAGGCACTGAAGCTTTCTTT
TRBV2	.	TRBD1	TRBJ1-2	CASSGTGDGYTF	TGTGCCAGCAGTGGGACAGGGGATGGCTACACCTTC
TRBV18	.	.	TRBJ2-5	CASSTGVAETQYF	TGTGCCAGCTCCACCGGGGTTGCGGAGACCCAGTACTTC
TRBV9	few	.	TRBJ2-1	CASSVAPQINEQFF	TGTGCCAGCAGCGTAGCCCCCCAGATCAATGAGCAGTTCTTC
TRBV5-1	.	TRBD2	TRBJ2-1	CASSFGGRRNNEQFF	TGCGCCAGCAGCTTTGGCGGGAGAAGGAACAATGAGCAGTTCTTC
TRBV28	few	.	TRBJ1-1	CASSSVNTEAFF	TGTGCCAGCAGTTCAGTGAACACTGAAGCTTTCTTT
TRBV4-3	.	TRBD2	TRBJ2-1	CASSQDLGSWASGAGEQFF	TGCGCCAGCAGCCAAGATCTGGGTTCGTGGGCTAGCGGCGCGGGTGAGCAGTTCTTC
TRBV20-1	few	.	TRBJ2-5	CSARQLGTQYF	TGCAGTGCCCGACAGTTAGGGACCCAGTACTTC
TRBV29-1	.	TRBD2	TRBJ2-3	CSVDGGRGGTDTQYF	TGCAGCGTTGATGGCGGGAGAGGTGGCACAGATACGCAGTATTTT
TRBV28	.	.	TRBJ1-1	CASRRTGNTEAFF	TGTGCCAGCAGACGAACAGGGAACACTGAAGCTTTCTTT
TRBV15	.	TRBD1	TRBJ2-7	CATKSGTGIYEQYF	TGTGCCACTAAGTCCGGGACAGGGATCTACGAGCAGTACTTC
TRBV28	.	.	TRBJ2-5	CASSLPRETQYF	TGTGCCAGCAGTCTTCCTCGAGAGACCCAGTACTTC
TRBV7-2	many	TRBD2	TRBJ2-5	CASSLAAGRAQYF	TGTGCCAGCAGCTTAGCTGCTGGGAGGGCCCAGTACTTC
TRBV15	few	.	TRBJ2-1	CATSRAYNEQFF	TGTGCCACCAGCAGAGCGTACAATGAGCAGTTCTTC
TRBV7-3	few	.	TRBJ2-3	CASSLYSTDTQYF	TGTGCCAGCAGCCTGTATAGCACAGATACGCAGTATTTT
TRBV7-6	.	TRBD2	TRBJ2-4	CASSAGLAGREGIQYF	TGTGCCAGCAGCGCAGGACTAGCGGGCCGGGAAGGCATTCAGTACTTC
TRBV7-3	few	.	TRBJ2-5	CASSYDRQETQYF	TGTGCCAGCAGCTACGACAGACAAGAGACCCAGTACTTC
TRBV15	.	TRBD1	TRBJ2-7	CATSRGTGATYEQYF	TGTGCCACCAGCAGAGGGACAGGGGCTACCTACGAGCAGTACTTC
TRBV27	.	.	TRBJ2-1	CASSSLPLGLEQFF	TGTGCCAGCAGCTCCCTACCCCTCGGGTTAGAGCAGTTCTTC
TRBV5-6	.	TRBD2	TRBJ2-1	CASSGPGLAGVAEQFF	TGTGCCAGCAGCGGGCCGGGACTAGCGGGAGTAGCTGAGCAGTTCTTC
TRBV9	few	TRBD2	TRBJ2-5	CASSPGLVGETQYF	TGTGCCAGCAGCCCTGGACTAGTGGGAGAGACCCAGTACTTC
TRBV5-1	.	.	TRBJ2-2	CASREGTGELFF	TGCGCCAGCAGGGAGGGAACCGGGGAGCTGTTTTTT
TRBV7-9	.	TRBD1	TRBJ2-5	CASSSPGQGATQYF	TGTGCCAGCAGCTCCCCGGGACAGGGTGCGACCCAGTACTTC
TRBV11-2	few	TRBD2	TRBJ2-5	CASSLTLAGVETQYF	TGTGCCAGCAGCTTAACCCTAGCGGGCGTAGAGACCCAGTACTTC
TRBV30	few	.	TRBJ2-3	CAWSIGQRDTQYF	TGTGCCTGGAGTATAGGACAGAGAGATACGCAGTATTTT
TRBV11-2	few	.	TRBJ2-7	CASSRTRYEQYF	TGTGCCAGCAGCAGAACGCGGTACGAGCAGTACTTC
TRBV6-5	.	.	TRBJ1-4	CASSVTRPVNEKLFF	TGTGCCAGCAGCGTCACCAGGCCCGTTAATGAAAAACTGTTTTTT
TRBV5-6	few	.	TRBJ2-1	CASSLLRNEQFF	TGTGCCAGCAGCTTGCTTCGCAATGAGCAGTTCTTC
TRBV5-1	.	TRBD2	TRBJ2-1	CASSLLLAGFSNEQFF	TGCGCCAGCAGTCTATTACTAGCGGGCTTTAGCAATGAGCAGTTCTTC
TRBV5-1	.	TRBD2	TRBJ2-1	CASSSQRGSYNEQFF	TGCGCCAGCAGCAGCCAGCGGGGATCCTACAATGAGCAGTTCTTC
TRBV5-1	.	TRBD2	TRBJ2-1	CASSQGGTGPHNEQFF	TGCGCCAGCAGCCAGGGAGGGACGGGCCCCCACAATGAGCAGTTCTTC
TRBV19	.	.	TRBJ1-5	CASSQQGRSNQPQHF	TGTGCCAGTAGTCAACAGGGCCGTAGCAATCAGCCCCAGCATTTT
TRBV28	.	TRBD1	TRBJ1-1	CASSLRTGSDTEAFF	TGTGCCAGCAGTTTAAGGACAGGGAGCGACACTGAAGCTTTCTTT
TRBV18	few	TRBD2	TRBJ2-7	CASSPRGTSGTYEQYF	TGTGCCAGCTCACCACGAGGGACTAGCGGTACCTACGAGCAGTACTTC
TRBV7-9	.	.	TRBJ2-7	CASSSRGPSEQYF	TGTGCCAGCAGCTCCAGGGGTCCGTCTGAGCAGTACTTC
TRBV5-1	once	.	TRBJ1-2	CASSLQQNYGYTF	TGCGCCAGCAGCTTGCAACAGAACTATGGCTACACCTTC
TRBV2	few	.	TRBJ2-3	CASSGESTDTQYF	TGTGCCAGCAGTGGGGAGAGCACAGATACGCAGTATTTT
TRBV5-4	few	TRBD1	TRBJ1-2	CASSLTGVGYTF	TGTGCCAGCAGCTTGACAGGGGTTGGCTACACCTTC
TRBV29-1	few	.	TRBJ1-2	CSVVLIVGTNYGYTF	TGCAGCGTTGTCCTAATAGTCGGGACTAACTATGGCTACACCTTC
TRBV7-3	few	TRBD1	TRBJ2-7	CASSSGQGKDEQYF	TGTGCCAGCAGCTCCGGACAGGGGAAGGACGAGCAGTACTTC
TRBV10-2	few	.	TRBJ2-1	CASSGGTPFGQFF	TGCGCCAGCAGTGGGGGGACACCCTTTGGGCAGTTCTTC
TRBV5-1	.	.	TRBJ1-1	CASSLFGSAQNTEAFF	TGCGCCAGCAGCTTGTTCGGGAGTGCGCAAAACACTGAAGCTTTCTTT
TRBV28	.	TRBD2	TRBJ2-3	CASSLIAGDRDTQYF	TGTGCCAGCAGCCTGATAGCGGGAGATCGAGATACGCAGTATTTT
TRBV29-1	few	.	TRBJ1-2	CSVDSANYGYTF	TGCAGCGTTGACAGCGCTAACTATGGCTACACCTTC
TRBV9	.	.	TRBJ2-1	CASSGDLPGANNEQFF	TGTGCCAGCAGCGGCGACCTACCGGGAGCGAACAATGAGCAGTTCTTC
TRBV11-2	.	.	TRBJ2-1	CASSSDRGEQFF	TGTGCCAGCAGCTCCGACCGAGGAGAGCAGTTCTTC
TRBV5-1	few	.	TRBJ2-7	CASSLGSTTYEQYF	TGCGCCAGCAGCTTGGGGTCTACGACCTACGAGCAGTACTTC
TRBV9	.	.	TRBJ2-1	CASSGFQTSRSYNEQFF	TGTGCCAGCAGCGGATTTCAGACAAGTCGCTCCTACAATGAGCAGTTCTTC
TRBV9	.	.	TRBJ1-4	CASSVAVNEKLFF	TGTGCCAGCAGCGTAGCTGTTAATGAAAAACTGTTTTTT